The 19 T cell receptor beta chains reported below all come from one sample, sequenced in a study of cytomegalovirus exposure and HLA in healthy donors. The study ran its PCR with 60 Vbeta and 13 Jbeta primers. Repertoires were generated with immunoSEQ multiplex PCR, while TCRdb's copy carries only in-frame clones and drops some. Here the sample spans tens of thousands of clones, roughly 80% being singletons. The sample comprised PBMCs. Receptors were obtained from a man aged 30 to 45 in good health and CMV-seronegative.

The chain recombines TRBV9 with TRBJ1-6; tentative D call: TRBD1 (6 bases). Trimming pared 0 bases from V and 7 bases from J, leaving 14 bases between. The CDR3 spans 16 residues. Per germline, CDR1 SGDLS and CDR2 YYNGEE. The CDR3 here is CASSVGVGAGNSPLHF. The DNA of the CDR3 is TGTGCCAGCAGCGTAGGAGTGGGGGCAGGGAATTCACCCCTCCACTTT.

The chain couples TRBV7-2 to TRBJ2-5; 11 bases align to TRBD1. Germline V gene data show CDR1 as SGHTA and CDR2 as FQGNSA. Losses at the gene ends were 5 bases for V and 5 bases for J; bases not matched to a gene: 10. The CDR3 has 16 residues. CDR3 coding DNA: TGTGCCAGCAGCCTTAACTGGGACAGGGGGTTGGAGACCCAGTACTTC. Its protein is CASSLNWDRGLETQYF. Combining the CDR3 with reference TRBV7-2 and TRBJ2-5 gives the whole variable domain GAGVSQSPSNKVTEKGKDVELRCDPISGHTALYWYRQSLGQGLEFLIYFQGNSAPDKSGLPSDRFSAERTGGSVSTLTIQRTQQEDSAVYLCASSLNWDRGLETQYFGPGTRLLVL.

This chain connects TRBV19 to TRBJ2-5; D might be TRBD2 (7 bases). Trimming took 3 bases from V and 3 from J, leaving 11 bases between them. The germline gives CDR1 LNHDA, CDR2 SQIVND (reference sequence). This CDR3 has 14 residues. The CDR3 DNA sequence: TGTGCCAGTAGTATGGGGGGGCGGGAAGAGACCCAGTACTTC. It codes for CASSMGGREETQYF.

This chain connects TRBV23-1 to TRBJ2-2; 8 bases fit TRBD1. TRBV23-1 is an open reading frame whose function is uncertain. V dropped 2 bases and J dropped 3; count of bases not matched to a gene: 5. The CDR3 has 16 residues. The CDR3 nucleotides read TGCGCCAGCAGTCAAGGACAGGGATCGGACACCGGGGAGCTGTTTTTT. Its translation is CASSQGQGSDTGELFF.

This chain connects TRBV15 to TRBJ1-2; TRBD1 matches 8 bases. Trimming cost V 8 bases and J 10 bases; bases outside gene matches: 15. The CDR3 totals 14 residues. Germline CDR1 is LNHNV and CDR2 is YYDKDF (reference sequence). This chain's CDR3 is CATSPWDRRCAYTF. As DNA, the CDR3 is TGTGCCACCTCACCTTGGGACAGGCGTTGTGCCTACACCTTC.

The chain employs TRBV15 and TRBJ2-5; TRBD2 is a possible D gene (6 bases). Germline assignment: CDR1 LNHNV and CDR2 YYDKDF (reference sequence). The ends were cut back, 2 bases at V and 3 bases at J, with 19 bases in the middle. The CDR3 is 17 amino acids. The CDR3, as DNA: TGTGCCACCAGCAGAAGAATGGTAGGCTGGGGGGAAGAGACCCAGTACTTC. This codes for CATSRRMVGWGEETQYF.

There are a few counts of this clone. The chain carries TRBV29-1 and TRBJ1-1; D might be TRBD1 (5 bases). V shed 6 bases and J shed 4 bases, with 9 bases lying between them. CDR3 length: 11 residues. Germline V gene lookup returns CDR1 SQVTM and CDR2 ANQGSEA. The CDR3 spells CSVGDSTEAFF. The CDR3 DNA sequence: TGCAGCGTAGGTGACAGCACTGAAGCTTTCTTT.

The chain links TRBV7-6 to TRBJ2-2; 8 bases line up with TRBD2. There are 16 residues in the CDR3. J was trimmed by 1 base and V by 1 base; bases with no gene match: 2. Germline V lookup: CDR1 SGHVS, CDR2 FNYEAQ. Here the CDR3 DNA reads TGTGCCAGCAGCTTAGAAGCGGGGGTGAACACCGGGGAGCTGTTTTTT. Its protein product is CASSLEAGVNTGELFF.

The chain joins TRBV9 to TRBJ1-2, with 9 bases matching TRBD1. The CDR3 consists of 15 residues. Germline V gene lookup returns CDR1 SGDLS and CDR2 YYNGEE. The V segment lost 4 bases and the J segment 2 bases; nucleotides outside the gene matches: 6. The CDR3 loop is CASSSRTGENYGYTF. The DNA of the CDR3 is TGTGCCAGCAGCTCCCGGACAGGGGAAAACTATGGCTACACCTTC.

Points on this clone: Compared with germline, one end of the junction differs, possibly owing to a read error. The chain combines TRBV7-9 with TRBJ2-4; TRBD1 matches 11 bases. The CDR3 spans 15 residues. Germline lookup yields CDR1 SEHNR and CDR2 FQNEAQ (reference sequence). In DNA form, the CDR3 reads TGTTCCAGCAGCTTACCCCGGGACAGGGGGAACATTCAGTACTTC. It yields the protein CSSSLPRDRGNIQYF. The entire variable domain, with the rest obtained from reference TRBV7-9 and TRBJ2-4, is as follows: DTGVSQNPRHKITKRGQNVTFRCDPISEHNRLYWYRQTLGQGPEFLTYFQNEAQLEKSRLLSDRFSAERPKGSFSTLEIQRTEQGDSAMYLCSSSLPRDRGNIQYFGAGTRLSVL.

Only a few counts were recorded for this clone. This sequence joins TRBV7-9 and TRBJ2-5; D perhaps matches TRBD1 (7 bases). Germline CDR1 is SEHNR and CDR2 is FQNEAQ (reference sequence). With 1 base removed from V and 5 bases from J, the gap between germline ends came to 11 bases. CDR3 length: 14 amino acids. The DNA of the CDR3 is TGTGCCAGCAGCTTAGTCCCAGGGGGGGAGACCCAGTACTTC. It yields the protein CASSLVPGGETQYF.

The chain links TRBV13 to TRBJ1-2; 8 bases are shared with TRBD1. This CDR3 has 15 residues. V dropped 5 bases and J dropped 0; count of bases not matched to a gene: 5. Germline V gives CDR1 PRHDT, CDR2 FYEKMQ (reference sequence). Here the CDR3 DNA reads TGTGCCAGCAGCCGGACAGGGACCACTAACTATGGCTACACCTTC. This codes for CASSRTGTTNYGYTF.

The chain couples TRBV19 to TRBJ1-5, with D unclear. The CDR3 is made up of 12 amino acids. CDR1 LNHDA and CDR2 SQIVND come from the germline V gene (reference sequence). The V end lost 6 bases, the J end lost 4 bases, and 7 bases lay between the germline ends. CDR3 sequence reads: CASSSINQPQHF. The CDR3 DNA sequence: TGTGCCAGTAGCAGTATAAATCAGCCCCAGCATTTT. Full variable domain (rest looked up from reference TRBV19 and TRBJ1-5): DGGITQSPKYLFRKEGQNVTLSCEQNLNHDAMYWYRQDPGQGLRLIYYSQIVNDFQKGDIAEGYSVSREKKESFPLTVTSAQKNPTAFYLCASSSINQPQHFGDGTRLSIL.

This sequence joins TRBV11-1 and TRBJ1-3; D is unclear. CDR3 length: 16 residues. V lost 5 bases and J 0 bases, leaving 14 bases between the germline ends. The V gene's germline CDR1 is SGHAT and CDR2 FQDESV (reference sequence). The CDR3 coding sequence is TGTGCCAGCAGCACTATCGGGAAGAGCTCTGGAAACACCATATATTTT. The encoded protein is CASSTIGKSSGNTIYF.

The genes are TRBV9 and TRBJ2-2; 10 bases agree with TRBD2. The CDR3 extends over 16 amino acids. CDR1 SGDLS and CDR2 YYNGEE come from the germline V gene. The ends lost 6 bases at V and 4 bases at J; junction bases unmatched: 9. The CDR3 reads CASKPEASGSTGELFF. In DNA, the CDR3 is TGTGCCAGCAAACCGGAGGCTAGCGGGAGCACCGGGGAGCTGTTTTTT. The variable domain in full, completed from reference TRBV9 and TRBJ2-2, reads DSGVTQTPKHLITATGQRVTLRCSPRSGDLSVYWYQQSLDQGLQFLIQYYNGEERAKGNILERFSAQQFPDLHSELNLSSLELGDSALYFCASKPEASGSTGELFFGEGSRLTVL.

V is TRBV19 and J is TRBJ1-5; possible D gene TRBD1, 5 bases. The CDR3 length is 14 residues. Germline loops: CDR1 LNHDA, CDR2 SQIVND (reference sequence). V shed 4 bases and J shed 7 bases, with 14 bases lying between them. The CDR3 reads CASSNSGDAQPQHF. In nucleotides, the CDR3 is TGTGCCAGTAGTAATTCGGGGGACGCCCAGCCCCAGCATTTT.

The chain joins TRBV4-3 to TRBJ2-1; maybe TRBD1 (5 bases). V lost 0 bases and J lost 3, with 12 bases in between. Germline V gene data show CDR1 as LGHNA and CDR2 as YSLEER. This CDR3 has 16 amino acids. CDR3 coding DNA: TGCGCCAGCAGCCAAGAAGGCTCAAGGGGCTACAATGAGCAGTTCTTC. It is translated as CASSQEGSRGYNEQFF.

Only a few counts were recorded for this clone. The chain combines TRBV7-8 with TRBJ1-6; D may be TRBD1 (5 bases). With 1 base removed from V and 0 bases from J, the gap between germline ends came to 10 bases. The CDR3 has 17 residues. Germline CDR1 SGHVS, CDR2 FQNEAQ. CDR3 in DNA: TGTGCCAGCAGCTTAGTAGGGGCGAGCTCCTATAATTCACCCCTCCACTTT. It codes for CASSLVGASSYNSPLHF.

J is TRBJ2-1 and V is TRBV5-1; TRBD2 might be the D (7 bases). The V gene lost 0 bases and the J gene lost 2 bases, with 15 bases spanning the gap. This CDR3 has 17 amino acids. CDR1 and CDR2 (germline): SGHRS, YFSETQ. The CDR3 DNA follows: TGCGCCAGCAGCTTGGCCCAGGGGAGGGCCCCCTACAATGAGCAGTTCTTC. Protein: CASSLAQGRAPYNEQFF.